Listed here are 16 T cell receptor beta chains from one sample, sequenced in a study of blood T cell repertoires in COVID-19. Profiling relied on immunoSEQ multiplex PCR, and the TCRdb table lists in-frame clones only, not all of them. Among about 110,000 clones listed, over 65% were seen once. The sample taken for sequencing was peripheral blood. The receptors were sampled from a woman between 40 and 50 years old with acute or convalescent COVID-19.

This clone was seen a few times. V is TRBV2 and J is TRBJ1-4; tentative D call: TRBD1 (6 bases). Germline CDR1 SNHLY, CDR2 FYNNEI. V lost 0 bases and J 7 bases, leaving 12 bases between the germline ends. The CDR3 has 15 residues. CDR3 protein: CASSEATGTGEKLFF. The CDR3, as DNA: TGTGCCAGCAGTGAAGCAACAGGGACGGGTGAAAAACTGTTTTTT.

This rearrangement joins TRBV2 to TRBJ1-2; D may be TRBD1 (5 bases). The CDR3 spans 13 residues. The germline V gene encodes CDR1 SNHLY and CDR2 FYNNEI. Between the trimmed V and J ends, which lost 3 bases and 6 bases, there was a span of 11 bases. CDR3 protein: CASSDPGRDGYTF. DNA of the CDR3: TGTGCCAGCAGTGATCCAGGGAGGGATGGCTACACCTTC.

This clone was seen just once. The junction departs from the called germline gene at one end, perhaps through a read error. This chain joins TRBV2 and TRBJ1-4; D remains ambiguous. Germline CDR1 reads SNHLY; CDR2 reads FYNNEI. This CDR3 comprises 13 residues. In DNA, the CDR3 is TGTGCCAACAGTAGGGATGAGGGTGAAAAACTGTTTTTT. Its translation is CANSRDEGEKLFF.

The chain recombines TRBV12-3 or TRBV12-4 with TRBJ2-2; 8 bases line up with TRBD2. The V and J ends lost 5 bases and 15 bases, in that order; junction bases with no gene match: 5. This CDR3 spans 11 amino acids. DNA for the CDR3: TGTGCCAGCAGTGACGACGGGGGGGTGTTTTTT. It translates to CASSDDGGVFF.

This clone was detected a few times. The chain carries TRBV7-2 and TRBJ2-3, with D maybe TRBD2 (7 bases). Per the germline V gene, CDR1 is SGHTA and CDR2 is FQGNSA. The V end lost 5 bases, the J end lost 8 bases, and 14 bases lay between the germline ends. CDR3 size: 13 residues. CDR3 amino acids: CASSQVGGLTQYF. The CDR3 nucleotides read TGTGCCAGCAGCCAGGTGGGGGGGCTTACGCAGTATTTT.

V usage is TRBV27 and J usage is TRBJ1-5; 7 positions agree with TRBD1. There are 14 residues in the CDR3. Trimming at V came to 5 bases and at J to 4 bases, leaving 5 bases not matched to a gene. From germline, CDR1 is MNHEY and CDR2 SMNVEV (reference sequence). The DNA for the CDR3 is TGTGCCAGCAGTCCCCGACAGGGTAATCAGCCCCAGCATTTT. Residues: CASSPRQGNQPQHF.

The chain joins TRBV7-2 to TRBJ1-1; 9 bases are a match to TRBD1. J was trimmed by 7 bases and V by 3 bases; bases with no gene match: 6. CDR1 is SGHTA, CDR2 FQGNSA, per germline. The CDR3 runs to 14 residues. The CDR3 coding sequence is TGTGCCAGCAGCTTGACAGGGGGTCAAGTTGAAGCTTTCTTT. Encoded protein: CASSLTGGQVEAFF.

This clone was seen a few times. CDR3 DNA: TGCGCCAGCAGCTTGACAGGGGGTTGGAATGGCTACACCTTC. Translated, it gives CASSLTGGWNGYTF. The chain has TRBV5-1 and TRBJ1-2; 8 positions match TRBD1. Looked up from germline, CDR1 is SGHRS and CDR2 is YFSETQ. V shed 1 base, J shed 6 bases, and the junction held 5 bases outside the gene matches. CDR3 size: 14 residues.

This clone was seen more than once but under ten times. The chain uses TRBV9 and TRBJ1-2; 7 bases align to TRBD1. Looked up from germline, CDR1 is SGDLS and CDR2 is YYNGEE. The CDR3 is 14 amino acids. With V trimmed by 3 bases and J by 8 bases, 10 bases remained unmatched. CDR3 nucleotide sequence: TGTGCCAGCAGCGCTAGACAGGGAGTGGGAGGCTACACCTTC. Translated, it gives CASSARQGVGGYTF. Together with reference TRBV9 and TRBJ1-2, the CDR3 gives the full variable domain: DSGVTQTPKHLITATGQRVTLRCSPRSGDLSVYWYQQSLDQGLQFLIQYYNGEERAKGNILERFSAQQFPDLHSELNLSSLELGDSALYFCASSARQGVGGYTFGSGTRLTVV.

The chain combines TRBV19 with TRBJ2-1, with 7 bases lining up with TRBD1. CDR3 size: 13 residues. Germline CDR1 LNHDA, CDR2 SQIVND (reference sequence). Unmatched junction bases numbered 5, after V lost 9 bases and J lost 3 bases. The CDR3 region has the DNA TGTGCCAGCCGGGACAGAGGCTACAATGAGCAGTTCTTC. Its translation: CASRDRGYNEQFF.

This clone was seen only a few times. The chain uses TRBV19 and TRBJ2-7; tentatively, D is TRBD1 (6 bases). This CDR3 region has 15 residues. Germline lookup yields CDR1 LNHDA and CDR2 SQIVND (reference sequence). V was cut by 3 bases and J by 3 bases, with 15 bases left in between. This CDR3 is CASSIFSGRGYEQYF. In DNA, the CDR3 is TGTGCCAGTAGTATCTTTTCGGGCAGGGGCTACGAGCAGTACTTC.

The rearrangement links TRBV5-1 to TRBJ2-3, with 7 bases that match TRBD2. The trim removed 4 bases at V and 8 bases at J, leaving 7 bases unmatched. Germline CDR1 and CDR2: SGHRS and YFSETQ. The CDR3 covers 13 residues. The CDR3 region is CASSPGGRLTQYF. The CDR3 nucleotides are TGCGCCAGCAGCCCGGGAGGACGGCTTACGCAGTATTTT.

This chain connects TRBV29-1 to TRBJ1-1; D call uncertain. V dropped 5 bases and J dropped 1 base, with 5 bases sitting between them. This CDR3 spans 11 amino acids. Germline assignment: CDR1 SQVTM and CDR2 ANQGSEA. CDR3 sequence: CSVLKNTEAFF. In DNA, the CDR3 is TGCAGCGTTTTAAAGAACACTGAAGCTTTCTTT.

The chain combines TRBV5-1 with TRBJ1-5; 10 positions match TRBD1. Germline-derived CDR1 and CDR2 are SGHRS and YFSETQ. Trimming removed 4 bases from V and 7 bases from J; junction bases left unmatched: 5. This CDR3 region has 14 residues. Written as DNA, the CDR3 is TGCGCCAGCAGCCCCGGGACAGGGGAGCAGCCCCAGCATTTT. Translated: CASSPGTGEQPQHF.

This clone was detected only once. The rearrangement links TRBV11-2 to TRBJ2-5, with TRBD2 matching over 9 bases. The CDR3 contains 17 residues. V shed 0 bases and J 4 bases; nucleotides not matched to a gene: 9. CDR1 and CDR2 (germline): SGHAT, FQNNGV. The CDR3 nucleotides read TGTGCCAGCAGCTTAGAGGGGCGACTAGCGGCAGTAGAGACCCAGTACTTC. Its protein product is CASSLEGRLAAVETQYF.

The chain combines TRBV18 with TRBJ2-7; D unresolved. The CDR3 consists of 13 residues. Trimming took 2 bases from V and 3 from J, leaving 8 bases between them. Germline values: CDR1 KGHSH, CDR2 LQKENI. This CDR3 reads CASSPTVVYEQYF. In nucleotides, the CDR3 is TGTGCCAGCTCACCAACAGTAGTCTACGAGCAGTACTTC.